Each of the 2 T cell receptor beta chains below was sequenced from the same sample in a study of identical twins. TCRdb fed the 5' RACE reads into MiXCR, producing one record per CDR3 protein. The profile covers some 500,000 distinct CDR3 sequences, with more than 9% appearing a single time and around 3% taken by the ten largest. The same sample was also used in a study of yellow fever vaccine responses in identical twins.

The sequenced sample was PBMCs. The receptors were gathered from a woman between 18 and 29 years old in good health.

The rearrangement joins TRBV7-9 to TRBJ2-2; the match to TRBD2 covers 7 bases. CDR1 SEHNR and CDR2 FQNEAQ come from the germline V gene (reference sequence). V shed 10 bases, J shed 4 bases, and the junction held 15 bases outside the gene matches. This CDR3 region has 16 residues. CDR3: CATQVLRQRGTGELFF. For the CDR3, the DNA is TGTGCCACCCAGGTCCTTCGGCAGCGGGGCACCGGGGAGCTGTTTTTT.

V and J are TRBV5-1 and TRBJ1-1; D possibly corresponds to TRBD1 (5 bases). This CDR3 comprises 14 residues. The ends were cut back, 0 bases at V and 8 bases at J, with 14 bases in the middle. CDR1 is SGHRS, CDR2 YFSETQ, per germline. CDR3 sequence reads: CASSLGGVRPEAFF. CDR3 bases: TGCGCCAGCAGCTTGGGGGGGGTCCGTCCGGAAGCTTTCTTT. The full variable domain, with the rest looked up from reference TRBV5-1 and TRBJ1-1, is KAGVTQTPRYLIKTRGQQVTLSCSPISGHRSVSWYQQTPGQGLQFLFEYFSETQRNKGNFPGRFSGRQFSNSRSEMNVSTLELGDSALYLCASSLGGVRPEAFFGQGTRLTVV.